The clone carrying this T cell receptor (beta chain) was counted many times. The antigen remains undetermined. MiXCR, run by TCRdb on the RACE reads, gives a single entry per CDR3 protein. This sample has about 51,000 distinct CDR3 sequences; around 9.4% occur once, and the top ten carry about 14%. Regarding time point: pre-sensitization, week 0. This sample's treatment: therapeutic diphenylcyclopropenone sensitization with weekly scalp DPC. Participating donors were patients with alopecia, aged 18 to 70 years, considered appropriate candidates for DPC. These data come from a study of human T cells and chemical hapten exposure. Across the whole study: Patches with 0.01% DPC went on the upper back, and the tests were read at 6 days. Study-level results: After DPC sensitization, TCRs above 1 in 1000 frequency showed no change.

Source: whole blood, taken in connection with sensitization to the hapten diphenylcyclopropenone (DPC). This receptor was identified in a woman aged 40 to 50 with alopecia areata. Some clones in this sample may be carry-over from other donors' samples.

The CDR3 nucleotides are TGTGCCAGCACGGAGCGACGGACTTATAGCAATCAGCCCCAGCATTTT. Translation gives CASTERRTYSNQPQHF. The V call is TRBV2, the J call TRBJ1-5; no clear D. Germline V lookup: CDR1 SNHLY, CDR2 FYNNEI. V was clipped by 7 bases and J by 0 bases, with 16 bases between them. The CDR3 extends over 16 amino acids.